This T cell receptor beta chain comes out of a study of OX40 agonist ivuxolimab in advanced cancers. Describing the broader study: Ivuxolimab was an agonistic, fully human IgG2 monoclonal antibody directed against OX40 (CD134), a costimulatory receptor. In the dose-escalation cohort, roughly 80% of patients were male, and the mean age was approximately 60 years, with a range of about 23 to 85. Patients were allowed to have had prior anti-PD-1, anti-PD-L1 or anti-CTLA-4 therapy, and roughly 40% of the dose-escalation patients had previously received checkpoint inhibitors. Intravenous ivuxolimab was administered to patients every 2 weeks at six dose levels: 0.01, 0.1, 0.3, 1.5, 3 and 10 mg/kg. The point of sequencing TCRbeta in the periphery was to test whether ivuxolimab changed TCR sequence diversity and drove clonal T-cell expansion. Among the roughly 50 dose-escalation patients, about 20 had hepatocellular carcinoma, approximately 15 melanoma, 9 renal cell carcinoma and 9 head and neck cancer. The paper reports the monotherapy dose-escalation portion (N ≈ 50 patients) of the phase I ivuxolimab trial. Partial responses occurred in three dose-escalation patients, of whom one had hepatocellular carcinoma and two had cutaneous melanoma. Findings and caveats that apply to the study as a whole: Clonal expansion of both CD4+ and CD8+ blood T cells was observed from baseline to week 6 at doses 0.1 to 3.0 mg/kg. Antigen specificity was not determined for the clonally expanded peripheral T cells. After ivuxolimab, CD8+ T cells had more expanded clones than CD4+ T cells on average. In the 0.1-3.0 mg/kg groups, partial responders were among the patients with the lowest normalized peripheral clonal expansion, particularly in CD8+ T cells. Low levels of normalized T-cell clonal expansion were also shown by some nonresponding patients.

Relative to germline, V is 5 bases shorter and J is 6 bases shorter, with 22 bases between their ends. Inclusive of the bounding cysteine and phenylalanine, the CDR3 is 16 residues long. This entry keeps only the CDR3 DNA: 48 bases, framed from base 1. The germline V gene (reference sequence) yields PRHDT for CDR1 and FYEKMQ for CDR2. Genomic DNA was extracted from sorted cells for sequencing of the TCRbeta CDR3 region. TCRbeta CDR3 regions were sequenced using the immunoSEQ Assay. TCRdb obtained this table from immuneACCESS and retained in-frame rearrangements with V and J assigned. These tables miss some clones; where compared with another copy, unresolved V genes account for less than half of the shortfall, and the remainder is unexplained. The sample table lists 28,000 or so clones, about four fifths of them with a count of one. Over 20% of the sample rests with the top ten. As for this clone: The target of this receptor is not known. The input lacks base qualities; no much larger clone sits a single base away.

Patients with autoimmune disease history or receiving systemic immunosuppression were excluded from the trial. Peripheral blood for TCR sequencing was collected from all dose cohorts at baseline, on cycle 4 day 1, and on cycle 7 day 1. Samples came from an open-label, multicenter, first-in-human phase I dose-escalation trial of ivuxolimab. Adults with locally advanced or metastatic melanoma, renal cell, hepatocellular, or head and neck squamous cell carcinoma were enrolled in the trial. Before TCR sequencing, CD4+ and CD8+ T cells were separately sorted from peripheral blood. This sequence was found in an adult with an advanced solid tumor such as melanoma, head and neck, liver or kidney cancer. The sample here was CD4+ or CD8+ T cells sorted from blood, taken in a trial of the OX40 agonist ivuxolimab. The rearranged chain carries TRBV13 and TRBJ1-2, with the identity of the D gene unclear. The DNA is as follows: TGTGCCAGCAGCCTAATAAGTCGCGCACGGAAGGATGGCTACACCTTC. Its protein is CASSLISRARKDGYTF.